The entry below describes one TCR beta chain. In Seattle, patients joined the study during active infection and were tracked longitudinally. The sample originates from a study of blood T cell repertoires in COVID-19. Study-wide background: Sources were T cells, B-cell-depleted T cells, or PBMCs; the material itself was cDNA or gDNA.

As processed by the authors: Amplification of reference gene primers provided the estimated nucleated cell counts. The method was immunoSEQ multiplex PCR; TCRdb's version includes in-frame clones alone and lacks a portion of them. V, J and clone size were drawn from that table, and D and trimming were deduced from the DNA. The sample gives about 100,000 clones, roughly 90% of which show up once; around 1.9% is in the top ten. This TCR came from a woman aged 50 to 60 with COVID-19, enrolled during active disease. Material: peripheral blood.

The CDR3 here is CATKRWNTEAFF. CDR3 sequence (DNA): TGTGCCACTAAACGGTGGAACACTGAAGCTTTCTTT. The rearrangement uses TRBV6-5 and TRBJ1-1; D gene unclear. V shed 10 bases and J shed 1 base, with 10 bases lying between them. This CDR3 is 12 amino acids long. The V gene's germline CDR1 is MNHEY and CDR2 SVGAGI.